The rows below give T cell receptor beta chains drawn from one sample of a study of T-cell memory formation after mild COVID-19. TCRdb independently ran MiXCR on the 5' RACE reads; one entry per CDR3 protein. The data show 260,000 or so distinct CDR3 sequences, around 15% seen once. Material: PBMCs or a T cell subset sorted from them (not recorded which). Source of these receptors: a man aged 18 to 30 who had mild COVID-19 (a few samples of this study predate the infection). Cell type and time point are not known. Each CDR3 is given with its conserved first and last residue. The D gene is left open where the match is weak. The size of a clone is reported for some rows only, either as once, few or many, or as a class for expanded clones.

v_gene	len	j_gene	d_gene	abundance	CDR3nt	CDR3aa
TRBV4-1	14	TRBJ1-2	-	few	TGCGCCAGCAGCCAAGTCGGGGGGACCTATGGCTACACCTTC	CASSQVGGTYGYTF
TRBV5-1	16	TRBJ2-5	TRBD1	-	TGCGCCAGCAGTACGAATCCGGGACAGGGGACGAGGACCCAGTACTTC	CASSTNPGQGTRTQYF
TRBV20-1	13	TRBJ1-5	-	-	TGCAGTGCGGTCCGAGAAGGGTATCAGCCCCAGCATTTT	CSAVREGYQPQHF
TRBV11-2	16	TRBJ1-1	TRBD1	few	TGTGCCAGCAGCTTATTCGGGACAGGGGCGGGCACTGAAGCTTTCTTT	CASSLFGTGAGTEAFF
TRBV28	12	TRBJ2-3	-	many	TGTGCCAGCAGTGGCGGGGCAGATACGCAGTATTTT	CASSGGADTQYF
TRBV27	12	TRBJ1-6	-	-	TGTGCCTGCAGGGTTGCGAACTCACCCCTCCACTTT	CACRVANSPLHF
TRBV6-1	14	TRBJ2-7	-	few	TGTGCCAGCAGTGAGAGGGACGGATTTTACGAGCAGTACTTC	CASSERDGFYEQYF
TRBV4-2	15	TRBJ2-2	-	few	TGTGCCAGCAGCCACGGAGATACGAACACCGGGGAGCTGTTTTTT	CASSHGDTNTGELFF
TRBV20-1	14	TRBJ2-3	-	few	TGCAGTGCTAGCAGACGGGAGACCACAGATACGCAGTATTTT	CSASRRETTDTQYF
TRBV7-2	13	TRBJ1-5	-	-	TGTGCCAGCAGCTTGGGGAACAATCAGCCCCAGCATTTT	CASSLGNNQPQHF
TRBV2	15	TRBJ1-1	TRBD1	-	TGTGCCAGCAGCGAGACAGGGGCGCTGAACACTGAAGCTTTCTTT	CASSETGALNTEAFF
TRBV28	13	TRBJ2-5	-	-	TGTGCCATCCGGCCAAGGTACCAAGAGACCCAGTACTTC	CAIRPRYQETQYF
TRBV5-1	14	TRBJ1-2	-	few	TGCGCCAGCAGCCCCCAGACAGATGTTTATGGCTACACCTTC	CASSPQTDVYGYTF
TRBV11-2	14	TRBJ1-2	-	few	TGTGCCAGCAGCCTGCCAGGGAGGGGGGATGGCTACACCTTC	CASSLPGRGDGYTF
TRBV20-1	12	TRBJ2-1	TRBD1	few	TGCAGTGCTAGCAGGGGGCCTCTCGAGCAGTTCTTC	CSASRGPLEQFF
TRBV24-1	13	TRBJ2-1	-	-	TGTGCCACCAGTGACCGACGACACTCAGGCCAGTTCTTC	CATSDRRHSGQFF
TRBV7-9	17	TRBJ2-1	-	many	TGTGCCAGCAGGCCCCTGTTTTTGGCGCTTTCCTACAATGAGCAGTTCTTC	CASRPLFLALSYNEQFF
TRBV7-2	14	TRBJ1-2	TRBD1	-	TGTGCCAGCAGCCAGGGGGGGGCCTACTATGGCTACACCTTC	CASSQGGAYYGYTF
TRBV5-4	16	TRBJ1-1	-	-	TGTGCCAGCAGCTTGGGGGCAGGTGGGGCTGGCACTGAAGCTTTCTTT	CASSLGAGGAGTEAFF
TRBV20-1	14	TRBJ1-4	TRBD1	few	TGCAGTGCTCTGGACAGGAGGGGTAATGAAAAACTGTTTTTT	CSALDRRGNEKLFF
TRBV4-1	16	TRBJ2-1	TRBD2	-	TGCGCCAGCAGCCGACCTGGGCGGGGGGGCCCTAATGAGCAGTTCTTC	CASSRPGRGGPNEQFF
TRBV7-3	15	TRBJ2-1	-	many	TGTGCCAGCAGCCGCAGTGCAAGCTCCTACAATGAGCAGTTCTTC	CASSRSASSYNEQFF
TRBV7-8	15	TRBJ2-3	-	-	TGTGCCAGCAGCTTAGAGGTGGGGACTTCAGATACGCAGTATTTT	CASSLEVGTSDTQYF